Listed here are 26 T cell receptor beta chains from one sample, sequenced in a study of early T cells in non-severe SARS-CoV-2 infection. One entry per CDR3 protein results from TCRdb running MiXCR on the 5' RACE reads. Of about 54,000 distinct CDR3 sequences in the sample, roughly 7.6% were seen once. The specimen was whole blood, collected at baseline. The source is an adult who was a healthcare worker with PCR-confirmed SARS-CoV-2 infection or an uninfected control (not recorded which).

As for this clonotype: This clone may be a read error of a much larger clone one base away. The chain recombines TRBV18 with TRBJ2-1; D is uncertain. CDR1 is KGHSH and CDR2 is LQKENI in the germline V gene. This CDR3 comprises 15 residues. CDR3 in amino acids: CAGSPPEVPYNEQFF. CDR3 DNA sequence: TGTGCCGGCTCACCGCCCGAGGTTCCCTACAATGAGCAGTTCTTC.

This sequence joins TRBV2 and TRBJ2-1, with D possibly matching TRBD1 (6 bases). CDR3 length: 11 residues. Germline V gene data show CDR1 as SNHLY and CDR2 as FYNNEI. V was pared by 6 bases and J by 10 bases, with 10 bases between. CDR3 protein: CASRAGTEQFF. CDR3 bases: TGTGCCAGCAGGGCCGGGACAGAGCAGTTCTTC. The whole variable domain, filled in from reference TRBV2 and TRBJ2-1, reads EPEVTQTPSHQVTQMGQEVILRCVPISNHLYFYWYRQILGQKVEFLVSFYNNEISEKSEIFDDQFSVERPDGSNFTLKIRSTKLEDSAMYFCASRAGTEQFFGPGTRLTVL.

This clonotype appeared many times. This rearrangement joins TRBV9 to TRBJ2-7; D is undetermined. CDR1 is SGDLS and CDR2 is YYNGEE in the germline V gene. V gave up 0 bases and J gave up 1 base, with 8 bases separating them. The CDR3 sequence is 14 residues long. Here the CDR3 DNA reads TGTGCCAGCAGCGTAGCTCCAGAGTCCTACGAGCAGTACTTC. It translates to CASSVAPESYEQYF.

This clonotype was detected many times. V gene TRBV6-6 combines with J gene TRBJ2-1; TRBD2 might be the D (7 bases). The CDR3 length is 14 residues. V gave up 6 bases and J gave up 10 bases, with 19 bases separating them. The V gene's germline CDR1 is MNHNY and CDR2 SVGAGI (reference sequence). This CDR3 reads CASSPGLTQGEQFF. The CDR3 nucleotides read TGTGCCAGCAGCCCGGGACTAACTCAGGGGGAGCAGTTCTTC.

At least ten counts were recorded for this clonotype. The chain combines TRBV6-5 with TRBJ1-2, with D possibly TRBD1 on 6 matching bases. This CDR3 has 13 amino acids. V was cut by 5 bases and J by 4 bases, with 11 bases left in between. Germline V lookup: CDR1 MNHEY, CDR2 SVGAGI. CDR3 sequence reads: CASSPGVGYGYTF. Written as DNA, the CDR3 is TGTGCCAGCAGTCCAGGGGTCGGCTATGGCTACACCTTC.

The chain employs TRBV19 and TRBJ2-7; D possibly corresponds to TRBD2 (5 bases). Germline V gene data show CDR1 as LNHDA and CDR2 as SQIVND (reference sequence). Trimming took 6 bases from V and 2 from J, leaving 14 bases between them. CDR3 length equals 14 residues. The CDR3 sequence: CASRRADGAYEQYF. CDR3 DNA: TGTGCCAGTAGACGAGCAGACGGGGCCTACGAGCAGTACTTC.

This clonotype was seen only a few times. The rearrangement links TRBV20-1 to TRBJ1-3; D remains unclear. CDR1 is DFQATT and CDR2 is SNEGSKA in the germline V gene (reference sequence). CDR3 length equals 11 residues. Trimming stripped 1 base from V and 6 bases from J, with 4 bases between. CDR3 nucleotide sequence: TGCAGTGCTAGAGTTGAAAACACCATATATTTT. Translation gives CSARVENTIYF.

This clonotype was recorded many times. The chain is built from TRBV6-5 and TRBJ1-1; D is undetermined. There are 11 residues in the CDR3. In germline, CDR1 is MNHEY, CDR2 SVGAGI. V gave up 6 bases and J gave up 7 bases, with 9 bases separating them. The CDR3 nucleotides are TGTGCCAGCAGCCGACGAGGTGAAGCTTTCTTT. Translating gives CASSRRGEAFF.

This clonotype was seen ten or more times. The chain is built from TRBV5-1 and TRBJ2-1, with D unclear. The V and J ends lost 4 bases and 6 bases respectively, with 20 bases between them. Looked up from germline, CDR1 is SGHRS and CDR2 is YFSETQ. This CDR3 contains 16 residues. The CDR3 nucleotides are TGCGCCAGCAGCCCTGGGCCCCCCGGGTCCACCAATGAGCAGTTCTTC. The encoded protein is CASSPGPPGSTNEQFF.

This clonotype occurred many times. The V and J genes are TRBV4-3 and TRBJ2-4; D possibly corresponds to TRBD1 (6 bases). The CDR3 runs to 18 residues. The germline V gene encodes CDR1 LGHNA and CDR2 YSLEER. Trimming took 0 bases from V and 1 from J, leaving 16 bases between them. CDR3 sequence (DNA): TGCGCCAGCAGCCAAGAGGGGCGAGCTAGGGGGGCCAAAAACATTCAGTACTTC. It yields the protein CASSQEGRARGAKNIQYF.

This clonotype turned up a few times. The chain carries TRBV12-3 or TRBV12-4 and TRBJ1-3; weak D call: TRBD1 (5 bases). CDR3 size: 14 residues. V was cut by 6 bases and J by 4 bases, with 13 bases left in between. CDR3 region: CASSPDKKGNTIYF. CDR3 bases: TGTGCCAGCAGCCCGGACAAGAAAGGAAACACCATATATTTT.

This clonotype was observed a few times. V gene TRBV14 combines with J gene TRBJ1-5; D uncertain. CDR3 size: 13 residues. Germline V lookup: CDR1 SGHDN, CDR2 FVKESK. V dropped 2 bases and J dropped 9 bases, with 11 bases sitting between them. The CDR3 sequence: CASSQSAARPQHF. The CDR3 DNA sequence: TGTGCCAGCAGCCAATCGGCGGCTCGGCCCCAGCATTTT.

This clonotype occurred a few times. The genes are TRBV2 and TRBJ2-1; D is perhaps TRBD2 (5 bases). Germline CDR1 SNHLY, CDR2 FYNNEI. CDR3 size: 12 residues. V was shortened by 7 bases and J by 12 bases, with 16 bases between the two germline ends. The CDR3 reads CASNYVLGLQFF. CDR3 in DNA: TGTGCCAGCAATTATGTACTTGGACTGCAGTTCTTC. The full variable domain, completed using reference TRBV2 and TRBJ2-1, is EPEVTQTPSHQVTQMGQEVILRCVPISNHLYFYWYRQILGQKVEFLVSFYNNEISEKSEIFDDQFSVERPDGSNFTLKIRSTKLEDSAMYFCASNYVLGLQFFGPGTRLTVL.

This clonotype was counted between two and nine times. The chain combines TRBV28 with TRBJ2-7; 7 bases align to TRBD1. The CDR3 totals 16 residues. With V trimmed by 2 bases and J by 3 bases, 10 bases remained unmatched. Germline loops: CDR1 MDHEN, CDR2 SYDVKM. The CDR3 nucleotides are TGTGCCAGCAGTTTAGGATACATGACAGGGAACTACGAGCAGTACTTC. Translated: CASSLGYMTGNYEQYF.

V is TRBV4-1 and J is TRBJ2-1; D is possibly TRBD2 (6 bases). CDR3 length: 16 residues. V lost 1 base and J lost 2, with 12 bases in between. CDR1 is MGHRA, CDR2 YSYEKL, per germline. CDR3 sequence (DNA): TGCGCCAGCAGCCAAGGTACTAGCTTCCCCTACAATGAGCAGTTCTTC. Translated, it gives CASSQGTSFPYNEQFF.

At least ten counts were recorded for this clonotype. This chain joins TRBV6-6 and TRBJ2-1; no definite D call. The V end was cut by 7 bases, the J end by 8 bases, with 12 bases between. The V gene's germline CDR1 is MNHNY and CDR2 SVGAGI (reference sequence). The CDR3 is 12 residues long. CDR3 nucleotide sequence: TGTGCCAGCAATTATTTTGGGGATGAGCAGTTCTTC. It yields the protein CASNYFGDEQFF.

The rearrangement joins TRBV9 to TRBJ2-3, with D perhaps TRBD2 (5 bases). Trimming removed 3 bases at V and 6 bases at J, with 20 bases between. Per germline, CDR1 SGDLS and CDR2 YYNGEE. The CDR3 extends over 16 amino acids. DNA for the CDR3: TGTGCCAGCAGCGCCGGACTTTCCCTGAACATCGATACGCAGTATTTT. This sequence encodes CASSAGLSLNIDTQYF.

This clonotype was found many times. The CDR3 protein is CASSFWDWTGGGNTIYF. The CDR3 DNA sequence: TGTGCCAGCAGTTTTTGGGATTGGACAGGGGGAGGAAACACCATATATTTT. This chain uses TRBV28 with TRBJ1-3, with TRBD1 matching over 10 bases. V lost 3 bases and J lost 4; bases outside the gene matches: 9. CDR3 length: 17 amino acids. Germline V lookup: CDR1 MDHEN, CDR2 SYDVKM.

Only a few counts were recorded for this clonotype. CDR3 loop: CASSPRKETQYF. The CDR3 region has the DNA TGTGCCAGCTCACCAAGGAAAGAGACCCAGTACTTC. The chain recombines TRBV18 with TRBJ2-5; D ambiguous. Trimming removed 2 bases from V and 3 bases from J, with 4 bases in between. CDR1 is KGHSH, CDR2 LQKENI, per germline. The CDR3 runs to 12 residues.

This clonotype showed up many times. One junction end disagrees with the germline gene, perhaps due to a read error. This chain connects TRBV28 to TRBJ2-3; 12 nucleotides match TRBD1. CDR1 is MDHEN and CDR2 is SYDVKM in the germline V gene. The CDR3 extends over 14 amino acids. The CDR3 DNA sequence: TGTGCCAGCAGTTTATTCCGGGACAGGGGGCGGGAGGAGTTT. Its translation: CASSLFRDRGREEF.

The CDR3 loop is CSASGLAGTDTQYF. The DNA for the CDR3 is TGCAGTGCTAGTGGATTAGCGGGAACAGATACGCAGTATTTT. This sequence joins TRBV20-1 and TRBJ2-3, with 8 bases lining up with TRBD2. Germline assignment: CDR1 DFQATT and CDR2 SNEGSKA (reference sequence). The length of the CDR3 is 14 residues. Trimming removed 3 bases from V and 3 bases from J; junction bases left unmatched: 5.

This clonotype was detected many times. The chain is built from TRBV7-9 and TRBJ2-7; 11 bases match TRBD1. This CDR3 is 15 amino acids long. After removal of 5 bases from V and 2 bases from J, the junction contained 5 bases not matched to a gene. CDR1 and CDR2 (germline): SEHNR, FQNEAQ (reference sequence). The CDR3 nucleotides are TGTGCCAGCAGCCTCCGGGACAGGGGGACCTACGAGCAGTACTTC. This gives the protein CASSLRDRGTYEQYF.

This clonotype was counted only a few times. The chain couples TRBV20-1 to TRBJ1-4, with TRBD1 as a possible D gene (5 bases). Germline V gene sequence: CDR1 DFQATT, CDR2 SNEGSKA (reference sequence). V lost 6 bases and J 8 bases, leaving 19 bases between the germline ends. This CDR3 comprises 14 residues. The CDR3 protein is CSAGPGPTREKLFF. CDR3 nucleotide sequence: TGCAGTGCAGGTCCGGGACCTACCCGGGAAAAACTGTTTTTT.

This clonotype was seen repeatedly, ten times or more. Here the CDR3 reads CASSQDRTGGPYNEQFF. In DNA, the CDR3 is TGCGCCAGCAGCCAAGATCGCACGGGAGGGCCCTACAATGAGCAGTTCTTC. This chain joins TRBV4-3 and TRBJ2-1; 8 bases align to TRBD2. Germline V gene data show CDR1 as LGHNA and CDR2 as YSLEER. Losses at the gene ends were 0 bases for V and 2 bases for J; bases not matched to a gene: 6. There are 17 residues in the CDR3.

In this sample, this clonotype turned up many times. The chain links TRBV6-6 to TRBJ2-5, with 12 bases fitting TRBD2. The V segment lost 8 bases and the J segment 4 bases; nucleotides outside the gene matches: 11. The CDR3 loop spans 16 amino acids. The germline V gene has CDR1 MNHNY and CDR2 SVGAGI (reference sequence). CDR3 protein: CASHRPGLAGRETQYF. CDR3 coding DNA: TGTGCCAGCCACCGGCCAGGACTAGCGGGACGAGAGACCCAGTACTTC.

This clonotype was observed a few times. The chain has TRBV6-4 and TRBJ2-2; perhaps D is TRBD1 or TRBD2 (5 bases each). Germline CDR1 reads MRHNA; CDR2 reads SNTAGT. The CDR3 extends over 14 amino acids. Trimming removed 4 bases from V and 4 bases from J, with 10 bases in between. The CDR3 nucleotides are TGTGCCAGCAGTGCGGCAGGGACCACCGGGGAGCTGTTTTTT. Residues: CASSAAGTTGELFF.